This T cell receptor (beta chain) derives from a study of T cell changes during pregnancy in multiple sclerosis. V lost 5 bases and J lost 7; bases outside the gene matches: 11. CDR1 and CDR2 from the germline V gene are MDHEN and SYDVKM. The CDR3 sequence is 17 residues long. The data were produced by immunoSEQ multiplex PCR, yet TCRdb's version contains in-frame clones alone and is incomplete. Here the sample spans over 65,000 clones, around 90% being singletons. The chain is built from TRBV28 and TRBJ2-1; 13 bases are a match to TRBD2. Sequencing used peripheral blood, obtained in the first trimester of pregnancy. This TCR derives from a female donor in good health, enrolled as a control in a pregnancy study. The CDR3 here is CASSPTPLAGGRNEQFF. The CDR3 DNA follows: TGTGCCAGCAGTCCTACACCACTAGCGGGGGGGAGAAATGAGCAGTTCTTC. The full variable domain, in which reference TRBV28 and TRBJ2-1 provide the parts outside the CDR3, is DVKVTQSSRYLVKRTGEKVFLECVQDMDHENMFWYRQDPGLGLRLIYFSYDVKMKEKGDIPEGYSVSREKKERFSLILESASTNQTSMYLCASSPTPLAGGRNEQFFGPGTRLTVL.